Below, 26 T cell receptor beta chains from the same sample are listed, as sequenced in a study of T cell repertoires in cytomegalovirus infection. TCRdb reprocessed the reads via MiXCR and lists one record per CDR3 protein. The sample lists 550,000 to 850,000 distinct CDR3 sequences, approximately 33% occurring once. Their recognized antigens are unknown. Sequences were derived from cultured PBMCs, sampled from culture after CMV antigen stimulation. Every receptor here comes from a human donor in good health (CMV status not recorded). Some clones in this sample may be carry-over from other donors' samples.

The chain combines TRBV6-2 or TRBV6-3 with TRBJ2-5, with TRBD2 as a possible D gene (6 bases). Trimming took 6 bases from V and 0 from J, leaving 17 bases between them. The CDR3 covers 16 residues. Germline assignment: CDR1 MNHEY and CDR2 SVGEGT. As DNA, the CDR3 is TGTGCCAGCAGAACTGTGTTTGGGGGGTACCAAGAGACCCAGTACTTC. Its translation: CASRTVFGGYQETQYF.

This clonotype has just a few counts. The J gene is TRBJ2-3, the V gene TRBV10-3, with TRBD1 matching 7 bases. This CDR3 is built from 14 residues. From germline, CDR1 is ENHRY and CDR2 SYGVKD. The junction had 3 bases not matched to a gene; V was cut back by 2 bases and J by 4 bases. The CDR3 region is CAISEDRAADTQYF. Here the CDR3 DNA reads TGTGCCATCAGTGAGGACAGGGCGGCAGATACGCAGTATTTT.

The chain combines TRBV14 with TRBJ2-1; D not certain. The CDR3 has 15 amino acids. Trimming removed 1 base at V and 5 bases at J, with 12 bases between. The germline V gene encodes CDR1 SGHDN and CDR2 FVKESK. CDR3 region: CASSQVDTLNNEQFF. CDR3 coding DNA: TGTGCCAGCAGCCAAGTCGATACCTTAAACAATGAGCAGTTCTTC. The full variable domain, in which reference TRBV14 and TRBJ2-1 provide the parts outside the CDR3, is EAGVTQFPSHSVIEKGQTVTLRCDPISGHDNLYWYRRVMGKEIKFLLHFVKESKQDESGMPNNRFLAERTGGTYSTLKVQPAELEDSGVYFCASSQVDTLNNEQFFGPGTRLTVL.

This clonotype showed up many times. The chain is built from TRBV7-2 and TRBJ2-5; the match to TRBD2 covers 8 bases. The CDR3 loop spans 15 amino acids. Germline assignment: CDR1 SGHTA and CDR2 FQGNSA. Germline trimming cut 5 bases from V and 5 bases from J; bases unmatched to any gene: 10. The CDR3 DNA sequence: TGTGCCAGCAGCCAGAATCCTAGCGGGTTTGAGACCCAGTACTTC. Its protein is CASSQNPSGFETQYF. Filled out from reference TRBV7-2 and TRBJ2-5, the complete variable domain reads GAGVSQSPSNKVTEKGKDVELRCDPISGHTALYWYRQSLGQGLEFLIYFQGNSAPDKSGLPSDRFSAERTGGSVSTLTIQRTQQEDSAVYLCASSQNPSGFETQYFGPGTRLLVL.

The V and J genes are TRBV7-2 and TRBJ2-5, with D unclear. V lost 8 bases and J lost 1, with 14 bases in between. The germline CDR1 and CDR2 sequences are SGHTA and FQGNSA. This CDR3 has 14 amino acids. CDR3 bases: TGTGCCAGCGGCCGTCGTGAGAGCCAAGAGACCCAGTACTTC. Protein product: CASGRRESQETQYF.

This clonotype appeared once. DNA of the CDR3: TGCAGTGCTAGGTGGCGGAAAACCAACAATGAGCAGTTCTTC. Amino acids: CSARWRKTNNEQFF. This chain joins TRBV20-1 and TRBJ2-1; unclear D gene. Per germline, CDR1 DFQATT and CDR2 SNEGSKA (reference sequence). Trimming removed 3 bases from V and 5 bases from J, with 14 bases in between. CDR3 size: 14 residues.

V is TRBV5-5 and J is TRBJ2-3; TRBD2 matches at 10 bases. The CDR3 sequence is 16 residues long. Germline CDR1 is SGHKS and CDR2 is YYEKEE (reference sequence). The trim removed 4 bases at V and 2 bases at J, leaving 7 bases unmatched. CDR3 in DNA: TGTGCCAGCAGCACCAGAGGACTAGCGGTCACAGATACGCAGTATTTT. This sequence encodes CASSTRGLAVTDTQYF.

As concerns this clonotype: One end of the junction varies from germline; a read error may be responsible. The J gene is TRBJ1-4, the V gene TRBV7-8; weak D call: TRBD1 (5 bases). Germline V gene sequence: CDR1 SGHVS, CDR2 FQNEAQ. CDR3 size: 15 residues. CDR3 protein: CASSPTGVGAEKQFF. The CDR3 DNA sequence: TGTGCCAGCAGCCCAACGGGGGTTGGGGCTGAAAAACAGTTTTTT.

The chain recombines TRBV7-2 with TRBJ1-4; D is uncertain. The CDR3 length is 15 residues. CDR1 is SGHTA and CDR2 is FQGNSA in the germline V gene. V was pared by 2 bases and J by 3 bases, with 10 bases between. DNA of the CDR3: TGTGCCAGCAGCTTAAGATGGCCTGCTAATGAAAAACTGTTTTTT. Amino acids: CASSLRWPANEKLFF.

This clonotype was seen many times. The chain carries TRBV7-2 and TRBJ2-1; D is unclear. The CDR3 extends over 17 amino acids. Germline V lookup: CDR1 SGHTA, CDR2 FQGNSA. V shed 1 base and J shed 5 bases, with 18 bases lying between them. The CDR3 DNA reads as TGTGCCAGCAGCTTAGAGCCGGTCCCTTGGTCGGACAATGAGCAGTTCTTC. It encodes CASSLEPVPWSDNEQFF.

The sample holds one count of this clonotype. The chain joins TRBV6-1 to TRBJ1-1, with D unresolved. This CDR3 has 15 amino acids. With 6 bases removed from V and 4 bases from J, the gap between germline ends came to 18 bases. Looked up from germline, CDR1 is MNHNS and CDR2 is SASEGT. CDR3 coding DNA: TGTGCCAGCAGCAATCGCCGCGTCTTGGGCACTGAAGCTTTCTTT. Its protein is CASSNRRVLGTEAFF.

The chain employs TRBV15 and TRBJ1-4; D not resolved. Germline V CDR1 and CDR2: LNHNV, YYDKDF (reference sequence). This CDR3 is built from 17 residues. The ends were cut back, 3 bases at V and 3 bases at J, with 17 bases in the middle. CDR3 region: CATSRDGKVTANEKLFF. CDR3 DNA sequence: TGTGCCACCAGCAGGGACGGGAAGGTTACAGCTAATGAAAAACTGTTTTTT.

This clonotype was detected many times. The chain carries TRBV7-8 and TRBJ2-5, with D uncertain. V dropped 1 base and J dropped 7 bases, with 13 bases sitting between them. The CDR3 covers 14 residues. Germline loops: CDR1 SGHVS, CDR2 FQNEAQ. CDR3 region: CASSLVSRLGTQYF. For the CDR3, the DNA is TGTGCCAGCAGCTTAGTGTCCAGGCTGGGGACCCAGTACTTC.

This clonotype was observed at least ten times. This chain connects TRBV12-3 or TRBV12-4 to TRBJ2-5; unclear D gene. The length of the CDR3 is 13 residues. V was trimmed by 2 bases and J by 2 bases, leaving 6 bases between them. CDR3 in DNA: TGTGCCAGCAGTTTATTGGGACAAGAGACCCAGTACTTC. This sequence encodes CASSLLGQETQYF.

This chain connects TRBV2 to TRBJ1-1; D uncertain. The CDR3 is 11 amino acids. With 10 bases removed from V and 5 bases from J, the gap between germline ends came to 11 bases. Germline CDR1 reads SNHLY; CDR2 reads FYNNEI. In DNA, the CDR3 is TGTGCCACCACCGGGAGAACTGAAGCTTTCTTT. As protein: CATTGRTEAFF.

Details on this clonotype: A much larger clone differs by one base, so this may be a read error. The chain joins TRBV7-2 to TRBJ2-1; maybe TRBD2 (5 bases). V was clipped by 11 bases and J by 6 bases, with 14 bases between them. The germline gives CDR1 SGHTA, CDR2 FQGNSA. CDR3 length equals 12 residues. The CDR3 coding sequence is TGTGCCGGCACCCCTCGGGGCAATGAGCAGTTCTTC. It yields the protein CAGTPRGNEQFF.

The sample holds a few counts of this clonotype. The V gene is TRBV19, the J gene TRBJ2-1, with 11 positions matching TRBD2. V trimming: 7 bases; J trimming: 6 bases; junction bases outside the gene matches: 5. The CDR3 has 14 residues. From germline, CDR1 is LNHDA and CDR2 SQIVND (reference sequence). The CDR3 sequence is CASNPGTSGNEQFF. The CDR3, as DNA: TGTGCCAGTAACCCCGGGACTAGCGGCAATGAGCAGTTCTTC. Filled out from reference TRBV19 and TRBJ2-1, the complete variable domain reads DGGITQSPKYLFRKEGQNVTLSCEQNLNHDAMYWYRQDPGQGLRLIYYSQIVNDFQKGDIAEGYSVSREKKESFPLTVTSAQKNPTAFYLCASNPGTSGNEQFFGPGTRLTVL.

V is TRBV7-6 and J is TRBJ2-1; 7 bases align to TRBD2. The junction had 12 bases not matched to a gene; V was cut back by 1 base and J by 0 bases. From germline, CDR1 is SGHVS and CDR2 FNYEAQ. There are 19 residues in the CDR3. The CDR3 DNA sequence: TGTGCCAGCAGCTTAGGAGGGGCTAGCGGCCTTCCCTCCTACAATGAGCAGTTCTTC. Translated: CASSLGGASGLPSYNEQFF.

This clonotype appeared many times. This chain connects TRBV7-2 to TRBJ2-3, with 15 bases identical to TRBD2. The J segment lost 4 bases and the V segment lost 6 bases, leaving 11 bases of the junction unmatched. The CDR3 loop spans 18 amino acids. Germline CDR1 is SGHTA and CDR2 is FQGNSA. The CDR3 coding sequence is TGTGCCAGCAGTACCACCAGGACTAGCGGGGGGGCCGCAGATACGCAGTATTTT. This translates into CASSTTRTSGGAADTQYF. The whole variable domain, remainder taken from reference TRBV7-2 and TRBJ2-3, is GAGVSQSPSNKVTEKGKDVELRCDPISGHTALYWYRQSLGQGLEFLIYFQGNSAPDKSGLPSDRFSAERTGGSVSTLTIQRTQQEDSAVYLCASSTTRTSGGAADTQYFGPGTRLTVL.

The chain links TRBV11-2 to TRBJ1-3, with 7 positions matching TRBD1. Unmatched junction bases numbered 11, after V lost 5 bases and J lost 7 bases. The CDR3 length is 15 residues. Germline CDR1 is SGHAT and CDR2 is FQNNGV. CDR3 amino acids: CASSTSYRGKNTIYF. CDR3 nucleotide sequence: TGTGCCAGCAGCACAAGCTACAGGGGAAAGAACACCATATATTTT.

This sequence joins TRBV28 and TRBJ2-1; D ambiguous. The CDR3 loop spans 12 amino acids. V lost 7 bases to trimming and J lost 5 bases, with 9 bases between them. From germline, CDR1 is MDHEN and CDR2 SYDVKM. CDR3 region: CASNLQNNEQFF. The CDR3 region has the DNA TGTGCCAGCAACCTACAGAACAATGAGCAGTTCTTC.

This clonotype was counted at least ten times. The chain is built from TRBV7-2 and TRBJ1-5, with D unclear. Germline CDR1 SGHTA, CDR2 FQGNSA. CDR3 length equals 14 residues. Trimming shortened V by 1 base and J by 6 bases, and 10 bases separated the two germline ends. CDR3 in DNA: TGTGCCAGCAGCTTAGTGGGTAATGGTCAGCCCCAGCATTTT. Translation: CASSLVGNGQPQHF.

The CDR3 here is CASSTRQVQETQYF. DNA for the CDR3: TGTGCCAGCAGCACCAGACAGGTACAAGAGACCCAGTACTTC. The V call is TRBV7-9, the J call TRBJ2-5; a possible D gene is TRBD1 (6 bases). CDR3 length equals 14 residues. Germline CDR1 and CDR2: SEHNR and FQNEAQ (reference sequence). V was clipped by 5 bases and J by 2 bases, with 12 bases between them.

This clonotype has only a few counts. The V and J genes are TRBV6-1 and TRBJ2-5; no firm D call. Trimming removed 3 bases at V and 5 bases at J, with 10 bases between. The CDR3 sequence is 13 residues long. The germline gives CDR1 MNHNS, CDR2 SASEGT. The DNA for the CDR3 is TGTGCCAGCAGTGATTGGGCTTGGGAGACCCAGTACTTC. Translation gives CASSDWAWETQYF.

This clonotype has ten or more counts. CDR3 bases: TGTGCCAGCAGCGCGACTAGCGGGGCGTCCTACGAGCAGTACTTC. Its translation: CASSATSGASYEQYF. The chain uses TRBV7-2 and TRBJ2-7; 11 bases line up with TRBD2. Germline CDR1 reads SGHTA; CDR2 reads FQGNSA. This CDR3 is built from 15 residues. J gave up 1 base and V 5 bases, and 4 bases lay outside the gene matches. The whole variable domain, filled in from reference TRBV7-2 and TRBJ2-7, reads GAGVSQSPSNKVTEKGKDVELRCDPISGHTALYWYRQSLGQGLEFLIYFQGNSAPDKSGLPSDRFSAERTGGSVSTLTIQRTQQEDSAVYLCASSATSGASYEQYFGPGTRLTVT.

The chain is built from TRBV7-2 and TRBJ2-3; D gene uncertain. The CDR3 runs 14 residues. Germline V gene sequence: CDR1 SGHTA, CDR2 FQGNSA. V dropped 1 base and J dropped 6 bases, with 11 bases sitting between them. CDR3 loop: CASSLGSQSDTQYF. For the CDR3, the DNA is TGTGCCAGCAGCTTAGGGTCCCAAAGTGATACGCAGTATTTT.